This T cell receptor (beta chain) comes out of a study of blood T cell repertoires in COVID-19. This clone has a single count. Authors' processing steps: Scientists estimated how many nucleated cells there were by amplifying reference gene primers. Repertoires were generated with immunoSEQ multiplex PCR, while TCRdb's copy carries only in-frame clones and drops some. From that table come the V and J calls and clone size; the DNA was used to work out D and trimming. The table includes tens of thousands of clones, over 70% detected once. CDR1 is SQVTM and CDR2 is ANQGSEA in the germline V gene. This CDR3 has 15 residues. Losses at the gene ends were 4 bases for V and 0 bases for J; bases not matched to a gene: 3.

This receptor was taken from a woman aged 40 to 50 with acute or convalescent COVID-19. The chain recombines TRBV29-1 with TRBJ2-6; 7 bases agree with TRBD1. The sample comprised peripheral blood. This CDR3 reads CSVGQGFSGANVLTF. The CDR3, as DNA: TGCAGCGTTGGACAGGGATTCTCTGGGGCCAACGTCCTGACTTTC.